The TCR beta chain described here comes from a study of T cell repertoires in cytomegalovirus infection (dated by TCRdb to the late 2010s). Regarding the research as a whole: Recently identified HLA-C-restricted CMV epitopes, whose presentation resists viral immunomodulation, were targeted by peptide stimulations together with well-studied HLA-B-restricted epitopes. Because public TCR beta signatures pointed to carriage of CMV infection together with the matching HLA type, the HLA type of each donor mattered for the analysis. Overall study outcomes, separate from this receptor: Cumulative frequency of public TCR beta family members discriminated carriers of CMV infection plus the relevant HLA type in this cohort and an independent roughly 330-donor cohort. The ex vivo response was dominated by HLA-C-restricted CMV-specific TCR beta clonotypes, which also provided the single most frequent clonotype in two of eight donors.

The sequencing machine was an Illumina HiSeq 1500. TCRdb's own reprocessing of the public reads used fastp at Q25 and MiXCR and kept productive beta chains. Every entry covers one CDR3 protein and lists the most common genes and DNA from its rows. This sample comprises about 920,000 distinct CDR3 sequences, around 29% of them detected only once. In total, the top ten clones hold over 11% of the sample. This clonotype came up many times. It has no known antigen specificity. No much larger clonotype is one base removed from it; base qualities were not supplied. In the paper's terms, the treatment or condition label means: in vitro stimulation with specific CMV peptide epitopes to enrich CMV-specific T cells. The sequences come from cultured CD8+ T cells from PBMCs, collected from culture after CMV antigen stimulation. The sequence was obtained from a human donor in good health (CMV status not recorded). Some clones in this sample may be carry-over from other donors' samples.

In nucleotides, the sequence is TGTGCCAGCAGCTTCTACTCCTCCGCGACGCCGGACGGTTGGGATGAGCAGTTCTTC. This encodes CASSFYSSATPDGWDEQFF. The chain was built from TRBV7-6 and TRBJ2-1; the D gene remains uncertain. Based on the germline V gene, the CDR1 and CDR2 sequences are SGHVS and FNYEAQ. The V end loses 3 bases and the J end loses 8 bases, and a stretch of 29 bases separates them. From its cysteine to its phenylalanine, the CDR3 spans 19 amino acids. The kept DNA is CDR3 alone, 57 bases in frame from the first base.